The 29 T cell receptor beta chains below were found in one sample sequenced in a study of blood T cell repertoires in COVID-19. The repertoire was sequenced with immunoSEQ multiplex PCR; TCRdb's copy has only in-frame clones and lacks some. The sample has a few hundred thousand clones; 80% to 90% are singletons. Sequences were obtained from peripheral blood. These TCRs come from a woman aged 45-65 years who had recovered from COVID-19.

This chain joins TRBV6-5 and TRBJ2-2, with TRBD1 as a possible D gene (8 bases). CDR1 MNHEY and CDR2 SVGAGI come from the germline V gene. Trimming shortened V by 6 bases and J by 6 bases, and 14 bases separated the two germline ends. The CDR3 spans 14 residues. The CDR3 spells CASRLQGGAGELFF. In nucleotides, the CDR3 is TGTGCCAGCAGACTACAGGGGGGGGCCGGGGAGCTGTTTTTT.

The chain has TRBV4-1 and TRBJ1-5; D remains unclear. This CDR3 has 15 amino acids. Germline V gives CDR1 MGHRA, CDR2 YSYEKL. Trimming removed 2 bases from V and 4 bases from J, with 12 bases in between. The chain's CDR3 is CASSQKASENQPQHF. Written as DNA, the CDR3 is TGCGCCAGCAGCCAAAAAGCGAGCGAAAATCAGCCCCAGCATTTT.

V usage is TRBV28 and J usage is TRBJ2-1, with 9 bases lining up with TRBD2. Per the germline V gene, CDR1 is MDHEN and CDR2 is SYDVKM. The CDR3 loop spans 14 amino acids. With 6 bases clipped from V and 5 bases from J, the junction kept 5 bases outside the gene matches. The CDR3 DNA follows: TGTGCCAGCAGAACGTTAGCGGGGGACAATGAGCAGTTCTTC. Amino acids: CASRTLAGDNEQFF. Looking up the rest from reference TRBV28 and TRBJ2-1 gives the full variable domain: DVKVTQSSRYLVKRTGEKVFLECVQDMDHENMFWYRQDPGLGLRLIYFSYDVKMKEKGDIPEGYSVSREKKERFSLILESASTNQTSMYLCASRTLAGDNEQFFGPGTRLTVL.

CDR3 region: CASSQSGTAAGGYTF. Written as DNA, the CDR3 is TGTGCCAGCAGCCAAAGTGGGACAGCCGCGGGGGGCTACACCTTC. The rearrangement uses TRBV7-2 and TRBJ1-2; 7 bases agree with TRBD1. The CDR3 length is 15 residues. The germline V gene encodes CDR1 SGHTA and CDR2 FQGNSA. Unmatched junction bases numbered 14, after V lost 5 bases and J lost 8 bases.

The count of this clone is one. This sequence joins TRBV15 and TRBJ2-7; 8 bases line up with TRBD2. The germline CDR1 and CDR2 sequences are LNHNV and YYDKDF (reference sequence). The CDR3 length is 15 residues. V lost 4 bases and J lost 2; bases outside the gene matches: 7. The CDR3 DNA reads as TGTGCCACCAGCACCGGCCTAGCGGGCCCCTACGAGCAGTACTTC. Protein: CATSTGLAGPYEQYF.

The chain joins TRBV24-1 to TRBJ1-2; 8 bases map to TRBD1. CDR1 KGHDR and CDR2 SFDVKD come from the germline V gene. Trimming removed 7 bases from V and 7 bases from J; junction bases left unmatched: 31. This CDR3 has 21 amino acids. The CDR3 here is CATRHLNFRQGPTEDPFGYTF. In nucleotides, the CDR3 is TGTGCCACCAGGCACCTGAACTTCCGACAGGGGCCGACTGAGGACCCATTTGGCTACACCTTC.

The chain links TRBV10-3 to TRBJ2-1; 10 nucleotides line up with TRBD2. The V gene's germline CDR1 is ENHRY and CDR2 SYGVKD. Trimming took 6 bases from V and 0 from J; bases not matched to a gene: 14. The CDR3 runs 19 residues. The CDR3 loop reads CAIRAQVSGRHSSYNEQFF. The DNA for the CDR3 is TGTGCCATCAGGGCCCAAGTTAGCGGGAGGCATAGCTCCTACAATGAGCAGTTCTTC.

The J gene is TRBJ2-3, the V gene TRBV11-2, with a weak D call TRBD1 (5 bases). The V gene lost 3 bases and the J gene lost 0 bases, with 7 bases spanning the gap. CDR3 length: 14 residues. The V gene's germline CDR1 is SGHAT and CDR2 FQNNGV. CDR3 DNA: TGTGCCAGCAGCTTGGGGCAGAGCACAGATACGCAGTATTTT. It specifies CASSLGQSTDTQYF. Complete variable domain (other parts from reference TRBV11-2 and TRBJ2-3): EAGVAQSPRYKIIEKRQSVAFWCNPISGHATLYWYQQILGQGPKLLIQFQNNGVVDDSQLPKDRFSAERLKGVDSTLKIQPAKLEDSAVYLCASSLGQSTDTQYFGPGTRLTVL.

The CDR3 here is CASSSGQGVTEAFF. CDR3 nucleotides: TGCGCCAGCAGCTCGGGACAGGGGGTCACTGAAGCTTTCTTT. The rearrangement joins TRBV5-1 to TRBJ1-1; 11 nucleotides match TRBD1. CDR1 SGHRS and CDR2 YFSETQ come from the germline V gene. V gave up 3 bases and J gave up 4 bases; unmatched junction bases: 2. The CDR3 length is 14 residues. The whole variable domain, remainder taken from reference TRBV5-1 and TRBJ1-1, is KAGVTQTPRYLIKTRGQQVTLSCSPISGHRSVSWYQQTPGQGLQFLFEYFSETQRNKGNFPGRFSGRQFSNSRSEMNVSTLELGDSALYLCASSSGQGVTEAFFGQGTRLTVV.

The V call is TRBV5-8, the J call TRBJ2-1; 14 bases fit TRBD2. The CDR3 spans 18 residues. V lost 6 bases to trimming and J lost 3 bases; unmatched junction nucleotides: 11. CDR1 SGHTS and CDR2 YDEGEE come from the germline V gene. CDR3 sequence (DNA): TGTGCCAGCACACGGGGACTAGCGGGAGTGATTGTCTACAATGAGCAGTTCTTC. Translation: CASTRGLAGVIVYNEQFF.

The rearrangement uses TRBV7-7 and TRBJ2-5; 12 positions agree with TRBD2. The germline V gene encodes CDR1 SSHAT and CDR2 FNYEAQ (reference sequence). The CDR3 is 16 amino acids. The J segment lost 5 bases and the V segment lost 1 base, leaving 5 bases of the junction unmatched. CDR3 sequence (DNA): TGTGCCAGCAGCTTAGGGGCTAGCGGGGGGGGCGAGACCCAGTACTTC. Translation: CASSLGASGGGETQYF.

The chain carries TRBV11-2 and TRBJ2-7; TRBD2 agrees at 8 bases. V gave up 5 bases and J gave up 6 bases; unmatched junction bases: 6. This CDR3 contains 13 residues. The germline gives CDR1 SGHAT, CDR2 FQNNGV. This chain's CDR3 is CASSDGTSFEQYF. DNA for the CDR3: TGTGCCAGCAGCGACGGGACTAGTTTCGAGCAGTACTTC.

The chain recombines TRBV6-7 with TRBJ1-4, with 12 bases identical to TRBD1. TRBV6-7 falls under the ORF class, with uncertain function. The CDR3 has 18 residues. Trimming at V came to 2 bases and at J to 7 bases, leaving 11 bases not matched to a gene. The CDR3 sequence is CASSYPGTGGAQAEKLFF. DNA for the CDR3: TGTGCCAGCAGTTACCCCGGGACAGGGGGCGCACAGGCTGAAAAACTGTTTTTT.

This sequence joins TRBV13 and TRBJ2-1, with 7 bases fitting TRBD2. The CDR3 has 15 residues. V was clipped by 2 bases and J by 12 bases; unmatched bases: 13. Germline V gives CDR1 PRHDT, CDR2 FYEKMQ (reference sequence). The CDR3 coding sequence is TGTGCCAGCAGCTTATACCGGGAGGCCCGACAGATGCAGTTCTTC. Amino acids: CASSLYREARQMQFF.

V and J are TRBV9 and TRBJ1-6; TRBD1 agrees at 8 bases. There are 15 residues in the CDR3. V lost 3 bases and J lost 10; bases outside the gene matches: 9. Germline-derived CDR1 and CDR2 are SGDLS and YYNGEE. DNA for the CDR3: TGTGCCAGCAGCGCGAGTCAGGGGGCTGGGTCACCCCTCCACTTT. Its translation is CASSASQGAGSPLHF.

The CDR3 DNA follows: TGCGCCAGCAGTAGGGGGCGCGGGGAAAAACTGTTTTTT. Translating gives CASSRGRGEKLFF. The chain uses TRBV5-1 and TRBJ1-4; 7 positions match TRBD1. V lost 5 bases, J lost 8 bases, and 6 bases stayed unmatched. The CDR3 covers 13 residues. CDR1 is SGHRS, CDR2 YFSETQ, per germline. Full variable domain (outside the CDR3, taken from reference TRBV5-1 and TRBJ1-4): KAGVTQTPRYLIKTRGQQVTLSCSPISGHRSVSWYQQTPGQGLQFLFEYFSETQRNKGNFPGRFSGRQFSNSRSEMNVSTLELGDSALYLCASSRGRGEKLFFGSGTQLSVL.

The rearrangement joins TRBV18 to TRBJ2-7, with TRBD2 as a possible D gene (6 bases). Germline V lookup: CDR1 KGHSH, CDR2 LQKENI. The CDR3 sequence is 13 residues long. V was trimmed by 1 base and J by 6 bases, leaving 10 bases between them. In nucleotides, the CDR3 is TGTGCCAGCTCACCACTTGGGGGGACCGAGCAGTACTTC. This sequence encodes CASSPLGGTEQYF.

J is TRBJ2-1 and V is TRBV10-3; unclear D gene. CDR3 length equals 13 residues. V lost 4 bases to trimming and J lost 3 bases, with 7 bases between them. Germline CDR1 and CDR2: ENHRY and SYGVKD. The CDR3 sequence: CAISAVSYNEQFF. The CDR3 region has the DNA TGTGCCATCAGTGCCGTCAGCTACAATGAGCAGTTCTTC.

This sequence joins TRBV6-2 or TRBV6-3 and TRBJ1-2, with TRBD1 matching 7 bases. Trimming at V came to 0 bases and at J to 9 bases, leaving 1 base not matched to a gene. CDR3 length: 12 amino acids. Germline V gene sequence: CDR1 MNHEY, CDR2 SVGEGT. The chain's CDR3 is CASSYSTGSYTF. CDR3 DNA: TGTGCCAGCAGTTACTCGACAGGGAGCTACACCTTC.

This clone was seen just once. V and J are TRBV5-1 and TRBJ2-5, with a possible D match to TRBD1 (5 bases). Deletions cut 6 bases from V and 5 bases from J, with 11 bases between. The CDR3 has 12 amino acids. The germline CDR1 and CDR2 sequences are SGHRS and YFSETQ. CDR3 sequence: CASNQGSETQYF. Written as DNA, the CDR3 is TGCGCCAGCAATCAGGGTTCTGAGACCCAGTACTTC.

The chain has TRBV25-1 and TRBJ2-5; 8 bases match TRBD1. The CDR3 contains 14 residues. Germline trimming cut 2 bases from V and 4 bases from J; bases unmatched to any gene: 3. CDR1 and CDR2 (germline): MGHDK, SYGVNS. CDR3 DNA sequence: TGTGCCAGCAGTGAAGGACAGGGTGGAGAGACCCAGTACTTC. Protein product: CASSEGQGGETQYF.

This chain's CDR3 is CASSVYGDNEQFF. Here the CDR3 DNA reads TGTGCCAGCAGTGTGTACGGGGACAATGAGCAGTTCTTC. The rearrangement joins TRBV2 to TRBJ2-1; possible D gene TRBD2, 5 bases. Deletions cut 4 bases from V and 5 bases from J, with 9 bases between. The CDR3 sequence is 13 residues long. Germline V CDR1 and CDR2: SNHLY, FYNNEI.

The rearrangement links TRBV30 to TRBJ1-1; D not certain. Per the germline V gene, CDR1 is GTSNPN and CDR2 is SVGIG (reference sequence). The CDR3 consists of 13 residues. V lost 5 bases and J 0 bases, leaving 10 bases between the germline ends. CDR3: CAWSHNMNTEAFF. Here the CDR3 DNA reads TGTGCCTGGTCCCACAACATGAACACTGAAGCTTTCTTT.

CDR3 sequence reads: CASSLPMGGTGELFF. CDR3 sequence (DNA): TGTGCCAGCAGTCTCCCCATGGGAGGCACCGGGGAGCTGTTTTTT. This sequence joins TRBV11-1 and TRBJ2-2, with a weak D call TRBD2 (6 bases). Trimming took 6 bases from V and 4 from J, leaving 15 bases between them. The CDR3 contains 15 residues. CDR1 SGHAT and CDR2 FQDESV come from the germline V gene (reference sequence).

This clone has a single count. The chain is built from TRBV5-8 and TRBJ2-7; TRBD1 agrees at 7 bases. V was pared by 4 bases and J by 3 bases, with 4 bases of the junction left unmatched. The V gene's germline CDR1 is SGHTS and CDR2 YDEGEE. The CDR3 is made up of 13 amino acids. The DNA of the CDR3 is TGTGCCAGCAGCACCCGGGACAGCTACGAGCAGTACTTC. Protein sequence: CASSTRDSYEQYF.

The chain links TRBV19 to TRBJ2-5; perhaps TRBD2 as D (6 bases). This CDR3 spans 16 amino acids. In germline, CDR1 is LNHDA, CDR2 SQIVND (reference sequence). With 1 base removed from V and 3 bases from J, the gap between germline ends came to 15 bases. Here the CDR3 reads CASSIGRGWGEETQYF. In DNA form, the CDR3 reads TGTGCCAGTAGTATAGGTCGAGGTTGGGGGGAAGAGACCCAGTACTTC.

V gene TRBV10-3 combines with J gene TRBJ2-2; a possible D gene is TRBD2 (5 bases). With 3 bases removed from V and 6 bases from J, the gap between germline ends came to 8 bases. Germline V gives CDR1 ENHRY, CDR2 SYGVKD. This CDR3 region has 13 residues. CDR3: CAISEGRPGELFF. In DNA, the CDR3 is TGTGCCATCAGTGAAGGGAGACCCGGGGAGCTGTTTTTT.

The chain combines TRBV5-4 with TRBJ1-1; D gene uncertain. This CDR3 region has 13 residues. Trimming stripped 0 bases from V and 7 bases from J, with 10 bases between. Germline V gene lookup returns CDR1 SGHNT and CDR2 YYREEE (reference sequence). CDR3 residues: CASSLARQDEAFF. For the CDR3, the DNA is TGTGCCAGCAGCTTGGCTCGGCAGGATGAAGCTTTCTTT.

The rearrangement links TRBV27 to TRBJ2-2; 7 nucleotides align to TRBD2. The CDR3 sequence is 17 residues long. CDR1 is MNHEY, CDR2 SMNVEV, per germline (reference sequence). V lost 1 base to trimming and J lost 4 bases; unmatched junction nucleotides: 9. For the CDR3, the DNA is TGTGCCAGCAGTTTATTGGGCGGGAGCGAGCGCACCGGGGAGCTGTTTTTT. Translation gives CASSLLGGSERTGELFF.